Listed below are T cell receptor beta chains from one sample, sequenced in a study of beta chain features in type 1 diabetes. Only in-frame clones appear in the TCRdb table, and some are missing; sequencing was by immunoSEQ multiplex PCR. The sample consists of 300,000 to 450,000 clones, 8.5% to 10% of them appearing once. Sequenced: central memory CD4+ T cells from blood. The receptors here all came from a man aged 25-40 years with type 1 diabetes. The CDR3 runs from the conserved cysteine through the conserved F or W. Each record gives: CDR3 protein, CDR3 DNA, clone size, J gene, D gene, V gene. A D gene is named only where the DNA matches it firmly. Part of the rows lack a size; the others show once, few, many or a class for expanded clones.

CASSRDISNQPQHF,TGTGCCAGCAGCCGGGACATTAGCAATCAGCCCCAGCATTTT,few,TRBJ1-5,-,TRBV7-9
CASSLSPAKNIQYF,TGTGCCAGCAGCTTATCCCCGGCCAAAAACATTCAGTACTTC,-,TRBJ2-4,-,TRBV7-6
CASSRSGAYGEQYF,TGCGCCAGCAGTCGGTCAGGGGCCTACGGCGAGCAGTACTTC,many,TRBJ2-7,-,TRBV5-1
CAISDTHQDHGYTF,TGTGCCATCAGTGACACCCACCAGGACCATGGCTACACCTTC,-,TRBJ1-2,-,TRBV10-3
CASSLAGAYEQYF,TGTGCCAGCAGCTTAGCGGGAGCCTACGAGCAGTACTTC,many,TRBJ2-7,-,TRBV7-2
CASTTGGGAYNEQFF,TGTGCCAGCACAACGGGCGGCGGGGCCTACAATGAGCAGTTCTTC,many,TRBJ2-1,-,TRBV28
CASSIGDPPATQYF,TGTGCCAGTAGTATAGGGGACCCCCCGGCGACCCAGTACTTC,-,TRBJ2-5,-,TRBV19
CASSNSRSGNEKLFF,TGTGCCAGCTCAAATAGCCGATCGGGGAATGAAAAACTGTTTTTT,many,TRBJ1-4,-,TRBV18
CATSRQLTDNEKLFF,TGTGCCACCAGCAGACAGCTGACAGATAATGAAAAACTGTTTTTT,-,TRBJ1-4,-,TRBV15
CASSLGRRSVGSYNEQFF,TGTGCCAGCAGCTTGGGGAGGAGGAGCGTGGGCTCCTACAATGAGCAGTTCTTC,-,TRBJ2-1,-,TRBV5-6
CASSPETGGEETQYF,TGTGCCAGCTCACCGGAGACAGGGGGCGAAGAGACCCAGTACTTC,-,TRBJ2-5,TRBD1,TRBV18
CASSVAFLTGGNTEAFF,TGTGCCAGCAGCGTAGCTTTTTTGACAGGGGGCAACACTGAAGCTTTCTTT,few,TRBJ1-1,TRBD1,TRBV9
CASSPGTRVHNEQFF,TGTGCCAGCAGTCCCGGGACCCGAGTCCACAATGAGCAGTTCTTC,-,TRBJ2-1,-,TRBV28
CASSKASGIGIGSYNEQFF,TGTGCCAGCAGCAAAGCGAGCGGGATAGGTATTGGGTCCTACAATGAGCAGTTCTTC,-,TRBJ2-1,-,TRBV21-1
CASTLIPPGSIDYGYTF,TGTGCCAGCACTCTAATCCCGCCCGGGTCCATCGACTATGGCTACACCTTC,-,TRBJ1-2,-,TRBV7-6
CASSQPGLYTGELFF,TGTGCCAGCAGCCAACCCGGACTATACACCGGGGAGCTGTTTTTT,few,TRBJ2-2,-,TRBV14
CASSSTGGANYGYTF,TGTGCCAGCAGCTCCACAGGGGGCGCAAACTATGGCTACACCTTC,few,TRBJ1-2,TRBD1,TRBV11-2
CAWDGGSYNEQFF,TGTGCCTGGGACGGGGGCTCCTACAATGAGCAGTTCTTC,-,TRBJ2-1,-,TRBV30
CAWSVSYEQYF,TGTGCCTGGAGTGTATCCTACGAGCAGTACTTC,medium-sized,TRBJ2-7,-,TRBV30
CASSPPTGGKTEAFF,TGTGCCAGCAGCCCTCCGACGGGGGGAAAAACTGAAGCTTTCTTT,many,TRBJ1-1,-,TRBV28
CASSSQIGGTEAFF,TGTGCCAGCAGCTCACAAATCGGGGGCACTGAAGCTTTCTTT,many,TRBJ1-1,-,TRBV7-9
CAWRIWAGGTGELFF,TGTGCCTGGAGAATTTGGGCAGGGGGCACCGGGGAGCTGTTTTTT,few,TRBJ2-2,TRBD1,TRBV30
CASSARENTEAFF,TGTGCCAGCAGCGCAAGAGAGAACACTGAAGCTTTCTTT,few,TRBJ1-1,-,TRBV7-2
CASSPPTGSGNTIYF,TGCGCCAGCAGCCCCCCCACAGGGTCCGGAAACACCATATATTTT,few,TRBJ1-3,-,TRBV5-1